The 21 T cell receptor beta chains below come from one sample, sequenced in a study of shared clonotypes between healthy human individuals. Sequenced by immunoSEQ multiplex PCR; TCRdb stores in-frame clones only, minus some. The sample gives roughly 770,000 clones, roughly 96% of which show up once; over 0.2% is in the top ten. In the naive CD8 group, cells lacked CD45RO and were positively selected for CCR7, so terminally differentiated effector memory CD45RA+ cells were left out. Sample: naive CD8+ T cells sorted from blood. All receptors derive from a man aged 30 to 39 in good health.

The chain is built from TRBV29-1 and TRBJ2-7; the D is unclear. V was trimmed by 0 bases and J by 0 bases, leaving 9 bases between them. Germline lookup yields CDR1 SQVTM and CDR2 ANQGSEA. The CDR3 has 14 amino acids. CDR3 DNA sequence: TGCAGCGTTGAAGATCTAGAGAGCTCCTACGAGCAGTACTTC. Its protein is CSVEDLESSYEQYF.

CDR3 nucleotide sequence: TGCGCCAGCAGCCCGCCGGGACTAGCGGGCACAGATACGCAGTATTTT. It is translated as CASSPPGLAGTDTQYF. The gene calls are TRBV4-1 and TRBJ2-3, with 11 bases fitting TRBD2. The CDR3 sequence is 16 residues long. V lost 4 bases and J lost 1; bases outside the gene matches: 4. Germline CDR1 reads MGHRA; CDR2 reads YSYEKL.

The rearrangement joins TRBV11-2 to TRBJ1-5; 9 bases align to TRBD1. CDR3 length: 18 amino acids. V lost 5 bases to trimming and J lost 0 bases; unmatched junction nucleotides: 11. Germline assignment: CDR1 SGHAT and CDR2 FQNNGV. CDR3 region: CASSLLPAGQGSNQPQHF. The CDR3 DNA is TGTGCCAGCAGCCTACTACCCGCGGGACAGGGTAGCAATCAGCCCCAGCATTTT.

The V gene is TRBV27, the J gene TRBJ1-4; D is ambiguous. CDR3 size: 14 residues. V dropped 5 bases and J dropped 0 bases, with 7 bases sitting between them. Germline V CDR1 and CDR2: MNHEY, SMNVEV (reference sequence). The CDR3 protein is CASSPRTTNEKLFF. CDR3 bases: TGTGCCAGCAGTCCCAGAACAACTAATGAAAAACTGTTTTTT.

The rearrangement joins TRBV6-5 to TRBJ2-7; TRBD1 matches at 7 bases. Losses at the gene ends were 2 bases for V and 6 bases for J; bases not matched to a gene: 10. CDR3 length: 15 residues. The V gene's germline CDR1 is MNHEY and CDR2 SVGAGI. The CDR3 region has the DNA TGTGCCAGCAGTTACGACCCTTCGACAGGGTCCGAGCAGTACTTC. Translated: CASSYDPSTGSEQYF.

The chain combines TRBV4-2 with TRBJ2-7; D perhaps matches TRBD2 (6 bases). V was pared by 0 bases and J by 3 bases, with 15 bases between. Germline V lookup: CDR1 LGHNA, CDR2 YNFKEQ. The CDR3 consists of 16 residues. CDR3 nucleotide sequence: TGTGCCAGCAGCCAAGAGGCGGGGCATATTCTCTACGAGCAGTACTTC. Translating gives CASSQEAGHILYEQYF.

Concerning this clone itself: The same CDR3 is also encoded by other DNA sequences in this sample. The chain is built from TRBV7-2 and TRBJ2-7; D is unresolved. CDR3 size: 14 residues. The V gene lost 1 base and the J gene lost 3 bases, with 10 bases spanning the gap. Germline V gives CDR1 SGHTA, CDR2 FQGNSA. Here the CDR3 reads CASSLVASSYEQYF. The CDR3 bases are TGTGCCAGCAGCTTAGTAGCCTCTAGCTACGAGCAGTACTTC.

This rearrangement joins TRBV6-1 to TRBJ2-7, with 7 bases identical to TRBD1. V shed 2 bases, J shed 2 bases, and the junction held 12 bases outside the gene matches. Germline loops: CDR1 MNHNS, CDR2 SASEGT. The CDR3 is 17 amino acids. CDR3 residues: CASSERSLGQATYEQYF. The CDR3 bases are TGTGCCAGCAGTGAACGCTCTTTAGGACAGGCGACCTACGAGCAGTACTTC.

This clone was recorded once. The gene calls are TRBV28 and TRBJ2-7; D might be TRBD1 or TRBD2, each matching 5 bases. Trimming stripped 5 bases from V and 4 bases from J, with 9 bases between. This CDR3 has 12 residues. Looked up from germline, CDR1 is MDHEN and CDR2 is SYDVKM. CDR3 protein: CASSGDGYEQYF. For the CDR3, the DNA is TGTGCCAGCAGTGGGGACGGATACGAGCAGTACTTC.

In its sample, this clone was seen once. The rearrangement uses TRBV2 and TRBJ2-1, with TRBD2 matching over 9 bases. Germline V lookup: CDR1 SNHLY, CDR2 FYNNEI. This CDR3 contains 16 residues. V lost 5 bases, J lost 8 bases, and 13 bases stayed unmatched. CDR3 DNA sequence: TGTGCCAGCAGTCCAGATAGCGGGAGCATTGTGGATGAGCAGTTCTTC. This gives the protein CASSPDSGSIVDEQFF.

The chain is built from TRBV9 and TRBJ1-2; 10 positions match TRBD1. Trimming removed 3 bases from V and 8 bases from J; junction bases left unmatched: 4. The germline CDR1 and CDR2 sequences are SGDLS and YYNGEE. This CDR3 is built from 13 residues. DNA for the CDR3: TGTGCCAGCAGCGACCGGGACAGGGGAGGCTACACCTTC. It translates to CASSDRDRGGYTF.

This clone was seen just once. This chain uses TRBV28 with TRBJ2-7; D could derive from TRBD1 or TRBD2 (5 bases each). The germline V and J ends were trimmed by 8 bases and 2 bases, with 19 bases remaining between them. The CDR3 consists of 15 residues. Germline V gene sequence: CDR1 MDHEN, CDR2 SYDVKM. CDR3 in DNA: TGTGCCAGCGAAACCTCCGGGACGGCAGCCTACGAGCAGTACTTC. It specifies CASETSGTAAYEQYF.

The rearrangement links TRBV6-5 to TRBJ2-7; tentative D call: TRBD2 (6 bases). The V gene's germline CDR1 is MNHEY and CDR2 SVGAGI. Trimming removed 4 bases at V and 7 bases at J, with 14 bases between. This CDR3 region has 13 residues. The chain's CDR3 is CASSWDLGREQYF. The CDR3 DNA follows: TGTGCCAGCAGTTGGGACTTGGGGAGGGAGCAGTACTTC.

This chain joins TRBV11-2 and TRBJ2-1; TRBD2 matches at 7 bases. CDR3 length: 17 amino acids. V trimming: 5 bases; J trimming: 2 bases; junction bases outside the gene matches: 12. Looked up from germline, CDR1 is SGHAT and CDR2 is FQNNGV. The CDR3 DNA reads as TGTGCCAGCAGCACCCCCCCGGGGGGAGACCCCTACAATGAGCAGTTCTTC. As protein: CASSTPPGGDPYNEQFF.

In nucleotides, the CDR3 is TGTGCCAGCAGAGTCGGCGGACAGATGGCGGAGACCCAGTACTTC. Translating gives CASRVGGQMAETQYF. V is TRBV2 and J is TRBJ2-5, with a weak D call TRBD1 (6 bases). This CDR3 has 15 amino acids. With 6 bases removed from V and 5 bases from J, the gap between germline ends came to 19 bases. The germline V gene has CDR1 SNHLY and CDR2 FYNNEI.

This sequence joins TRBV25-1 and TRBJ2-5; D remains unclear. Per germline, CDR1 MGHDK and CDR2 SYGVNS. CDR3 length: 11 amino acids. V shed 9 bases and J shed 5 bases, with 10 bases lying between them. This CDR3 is CASIAGETQYF. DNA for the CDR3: TGTGCCAGTATCGCTGGGGAGACCCAGTACTTC.

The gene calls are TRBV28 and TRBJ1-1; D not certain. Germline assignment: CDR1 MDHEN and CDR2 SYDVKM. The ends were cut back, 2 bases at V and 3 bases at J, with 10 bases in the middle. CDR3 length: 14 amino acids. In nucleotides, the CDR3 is TGTGCCAGCAGTTTACCCCAGATCCACACTGAAGCTTTCTTT. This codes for CASSLPQIHTEAFF.

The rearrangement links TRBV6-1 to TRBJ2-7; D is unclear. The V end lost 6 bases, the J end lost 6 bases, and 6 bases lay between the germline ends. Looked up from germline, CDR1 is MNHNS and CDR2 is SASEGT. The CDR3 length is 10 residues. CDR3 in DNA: TGTGCCAGCAGCCGTCCCGAGCAGTACTTC. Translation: CASSRPEQYF.

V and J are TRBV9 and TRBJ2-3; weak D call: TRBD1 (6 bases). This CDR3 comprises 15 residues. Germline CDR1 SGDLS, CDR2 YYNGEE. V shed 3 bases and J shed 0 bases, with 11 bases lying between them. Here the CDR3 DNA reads TGTGCCAGCAGCGCGGACAGTTCTAGCACAGATACGCAGTATTTT. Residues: CASSADSSSTDTQYF.

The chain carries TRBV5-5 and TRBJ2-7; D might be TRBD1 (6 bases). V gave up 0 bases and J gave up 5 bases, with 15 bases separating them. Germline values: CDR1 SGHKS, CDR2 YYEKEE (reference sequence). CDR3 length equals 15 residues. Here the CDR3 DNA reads TGTGCCAGCAGCTTGGTCCGGGGCGCAGGGGACGAGCAGTACTTC. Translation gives CASSLVRGAGDEQYF.

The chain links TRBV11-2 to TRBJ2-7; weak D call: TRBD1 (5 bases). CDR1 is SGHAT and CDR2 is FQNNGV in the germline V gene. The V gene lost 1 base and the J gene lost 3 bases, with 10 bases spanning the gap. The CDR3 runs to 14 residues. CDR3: CASSLVSGYYEQYF. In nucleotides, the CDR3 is TGTGCCAGCAGCTTAGTCTCAGGGTACTACGAGCAGTACTTC.